These 10 T cell receptor beta chains were all obtained from the same sample, sequenced in a study of blood T cells in healthy people across ages. Through a sample-barcoded 5' primer and a J-beta primer mix, a second PCR was run for roughly 6 to 11 cycles. Via MiXCR, TCRdb re-called the 5' RACE reads, giving one row per CDR3 protein. The repertoire holds approximately 800,000 distinct CDR3 sequences, approximately 55% seen once, with roughly 40% in the top ten. The source material was blood. The receptors derive from an elderly man in good health.

The V and J genes are TRBV25-1 and TRBJ1-2, with 7 bases fitting TRBD1. V lost 2 bases, J lost 0 bases, and 6 bases stayed unmatched. Germline V gene lookup returns CDR1 MGHDK and CDR2 SYGVNS. The CDR3 is made up of 16 amino acids. The CDR3 DNA is TGTGCCAGCAGTGAACCAGGGACAGCAGCTAACTATGGCTACACCTTC. Its translation: CASSEPGTAANYGYTF.

The CDR3: CASSLRFGYSYEQYF. As DNA, the CDR3 is TGTGCCAGCAGTTTACGGTTCGGATACTCCTACGAGCAGTACTTC. The chain is built from TRBV28 and TRBJ2-7; D ambiguous. The V end was cut by 2 bases, the J end by 0 bases, with 11 bases between. Germline loops: CDR1 MDHEN, CDR2 SYDVKM. This CDR3 comprises 15 residues.

This chain connects TRBV24-1 to TRBJ2-1; 11 bases align to TRBD2. The V gene end was trimmed by 4 bases and the J gene end by 9 bases; junction bases not matched to a gene: 10. Germline V gene lookup returns CDR1 KGHDR and CDR2 SFDVKD. The CDR3 loop spans 16 amino acids. The CDR3 reads CATSDHTSGSMGEQFF. The CDR3 nucleotides are TGTGCCACCAGTGACCATACTAGCGGGAGTATGGGTGAGCAGTTCTTC.

In its sample, this clonotype was seen once. This chain uses TRBV12-3 or TRBV12-4 with TRBJ2-1; perhaps TRBD1 as D (6 bases). V lost 5 bases and J 8 bases, leaving 22 bases between the germline ends. This CDR3 has 16 amino acids. CDR3 in DNA: TGTGCCAGCAGTACCAGGGGTAGGGGTGTCGTGGATGAGCAGTTCTTC. Its protein is CASSTRGRGVVDEQFF.

The chain employs TRBV5-8 and TRBJ1-2; D is ambiguous. Germline V gene lookup returns CDR1 SGHTS and CDR2 YDEGEE. The CDR3 is 14 amino acids. V lost 5 bases to trimming and J lost 4 bases, with 15 bases between them. The CDR3 sequence is CASSPNSGSYGYTF. CDR3 sequence (DNA): TGTGCCAGCAGTCCCAATAGCGGGAGCTATGGCTACACCTTC.

This clonotype has a handful of counts. The chain carries TRBV21-1 and TRBJ1-2; no DNA check was done on the table's D call, TRBD1. TRBV21-1 is given as a pseudogene. The CDR3 sequence is 15 residues long. The CDR3 nucleotides read TGTGCCAGCAGCAAAATAAAGACGGGCCCCCATGGCTACACCTTC. Translated, it gives CASSKIKTGPHGYTF.

The chain couples TRBV18 to TRBJ2-5; 7 bases are a match to TRBD2. The closer fit of TRBJ2-7 to the DNA end suggests the J call may be wrong. Germline CDR1 reads KGHSH; CDR2 reads LQKENI. The CDR3 contains 15 residues. The chain's CDR3 is CASSPGAAGNYEQYF. CDR3 DNA sequence: TGTGCCAGCTCACCAGGTGCAGCGGGAAACTACGAGCAGTACTTC.

This rearrangement joins TRBV6-2 or TRBV6-3 to TRBJ2-4; 12 bases align to TRBD2. CDR1 is MNHEY and CDR2 is SVGEGT in the germline V gene. The CDR3 spans 13 residues. V shed 5 bases and J 15 bases; nucleotides not matched to a gene: 8. The CDR3 here is CASSNRLAGVLYF. In DNA form, the CDR3 reads TGTGCCAGCAGTAATCGACTAGCGGGAGTCCTGTACTTC.

The chain employs TRBV12-3 or TRBV12-4 and TRBJ2-5, with D maybe TRBD1 (6 bases). The J call may be mistaken, given a closer DNA end match to TRBJ2-7. This CDR3 spans 15 amino acids. CDR3 in DNA: TGTGCCAGCAGTTTAGCCCCCAGGGGTGGGACCGAGCAGTACTTC. As protein: CASSLAPRGGTEQYF.

The sample holds a few counts of this clonotype. The chain joins TRBV12-3 or TRBV12-4 to TRBJ1-4; 9 bases match TRBD1. The CDR3 covers 16 residues. V lost 2 bases and J lost 4; bases outside the gene matches: 5. CDR3 DNA sequence: TGTGCCAGCAGTTTACCTTACAGGGGGCGTAATGAAAAACTGTTTTTT. It yields the protein CASSLPYRGRNEKLFF.